The present T cell receptor (beta chain) was sequenced within a study of shared clonotypes between healthy human individuals. Study at large: Every donor yielded three CD4 naive, three CD4 memory, two CD8 naive and one CD8 memory plate.

Repertoires were generated with immunoSEQ multiplex PCR, while TCRdb's copy carries only in-frame clones and drops some. The sample includes under 1,100,000 clones, 65% to 80% of them seen just once. Study findings and constraints: Around 5% of naive CD4 clonotypes were common to a few donors.

The CDR3 runs to 14 residues. V lost 3 bases and J lost 1, with 7 bases in between. Germline V gene lookup returns CDR1 SGDLS and CDR2 YYNGEE. There were only Caucasian adults among the donors, and all lived in Nashville, Tennessee. This clone came up a few times. No antigen is known for it. The sequencing sample was made of memory CD4+ T cells sorted from blood. Subset indicated: CD45RA-negative fraction. This clonotype was sampled from a man between 18 and 29 years old in good health. This sequence joins TRBV9 and TRBJ2-2, with unresolved D. CDR3 sequence reads: CASSALQNTGELFF. In nucleotides, the CDR3 is TGTGCCAGCAGCGCATTACAGAACACCGGGGAGCTGTTTTTT.